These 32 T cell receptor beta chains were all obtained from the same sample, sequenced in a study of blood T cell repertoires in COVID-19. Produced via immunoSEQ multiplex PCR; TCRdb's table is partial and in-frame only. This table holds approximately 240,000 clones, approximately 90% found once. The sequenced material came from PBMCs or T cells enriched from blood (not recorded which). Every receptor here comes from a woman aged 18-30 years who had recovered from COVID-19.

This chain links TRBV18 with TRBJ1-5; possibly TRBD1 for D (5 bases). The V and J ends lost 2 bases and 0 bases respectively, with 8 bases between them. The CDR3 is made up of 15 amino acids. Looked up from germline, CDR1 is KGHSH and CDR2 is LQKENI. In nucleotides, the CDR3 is TGTGCCAGCTCACCAGGGGGGGGTAGCAATCAGCCCCAGCATTTT. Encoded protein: CASSPGGGSNQPQHF. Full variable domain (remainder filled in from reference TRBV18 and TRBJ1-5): NAGVMQNPRHLVRRRGQEARLRCSPMKGHSHVYWYRQLPEEGLKFMVYLQKENIIDESGMPKERFSAEFPKEGPSILRIQQVVRGDSAAYFCASSPGGGSNQPQHFGDGTRLSIL.

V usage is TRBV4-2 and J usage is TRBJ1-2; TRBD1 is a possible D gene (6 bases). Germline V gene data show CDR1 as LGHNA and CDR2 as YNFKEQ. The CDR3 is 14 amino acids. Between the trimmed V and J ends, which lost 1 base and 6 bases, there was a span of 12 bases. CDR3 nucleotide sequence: TGTGCCAGCAGCCAAGCGGGCCAGGGGAATGGCTACACCTTC. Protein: CASSQAGQGNGYTF.

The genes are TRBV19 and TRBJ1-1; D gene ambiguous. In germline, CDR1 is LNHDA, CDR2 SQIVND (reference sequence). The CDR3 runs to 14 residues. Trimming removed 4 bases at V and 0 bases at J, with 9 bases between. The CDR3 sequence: CASSKNLMNTEAFF. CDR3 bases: TGTGCCAGTAGTAAAAATCTAATGAACACTGAAGCTTTCTTT.

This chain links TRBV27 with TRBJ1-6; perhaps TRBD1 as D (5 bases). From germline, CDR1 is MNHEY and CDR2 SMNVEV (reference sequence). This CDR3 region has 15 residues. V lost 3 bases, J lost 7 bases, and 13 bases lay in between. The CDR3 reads CASSLVPGGNSPLHF. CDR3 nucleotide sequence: TGTGCCAGCAGTTTGGTCCCGGGGGGGAATTCACCCCTCCACTTT.

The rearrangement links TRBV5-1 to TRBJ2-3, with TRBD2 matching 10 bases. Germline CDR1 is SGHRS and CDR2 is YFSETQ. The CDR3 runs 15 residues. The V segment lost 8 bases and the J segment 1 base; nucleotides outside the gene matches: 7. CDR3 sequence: CASVAGTSGTDTQYF. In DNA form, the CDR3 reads TGCGCCAGTGTTGCCGGGACTAGCGGCACAGATACGCAGTATTTT. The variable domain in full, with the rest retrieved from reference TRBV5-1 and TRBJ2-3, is KAGVTQTPRYLIKTRGQQVTLSCSPISGHRSVSWYQQTPGQGLQFLFEYFSETQRNKGNFPGRFSGRQFSNSRSEMNVSTLELGDSALYLCASVAGTSGTDTQYFGPGTRLTVL.

In DNA form, the CDR3 reads TGTGCCAGCAGCCAGAACTGGGGACTAGCGGGGGACAAAAACATTCAGTACTTC. This sequence encodes CASSQNWGLAGDKNIQYF. The gene calls are TRBV3-1 (or the pseudogene TRBV3-2) and TRBJ2-4; 14 nucleotides align to TRBD2. V lost 3 bases and J lost 3; bases outside the gene matches: 7. There are 18 residues in the CDR3. The germline gives CDR1 LGHDT, CDR2 YNNKEL (reference sequence).

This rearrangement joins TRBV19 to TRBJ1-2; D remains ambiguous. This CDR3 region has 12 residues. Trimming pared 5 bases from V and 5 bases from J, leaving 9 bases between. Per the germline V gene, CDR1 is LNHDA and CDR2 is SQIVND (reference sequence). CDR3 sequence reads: CASSGTSYGYTF. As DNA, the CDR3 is TGTGCCAGTAGTGGCACAAGTTATGGCTACACCTTC.

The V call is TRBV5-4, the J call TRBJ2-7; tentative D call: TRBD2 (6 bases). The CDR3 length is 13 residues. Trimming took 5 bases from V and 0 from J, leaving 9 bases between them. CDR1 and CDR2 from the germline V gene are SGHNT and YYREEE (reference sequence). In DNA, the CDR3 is TGTGCCAGCAGTCGGACTAACTCCTACGAGCAGTACTTC. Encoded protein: CASSRTNSYEQYF.

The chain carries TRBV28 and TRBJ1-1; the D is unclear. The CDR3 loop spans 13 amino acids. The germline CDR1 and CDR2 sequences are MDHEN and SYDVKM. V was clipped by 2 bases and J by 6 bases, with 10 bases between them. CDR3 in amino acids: CASSLAGLPEAFF. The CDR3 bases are TGTGCCAGCAGTTTAGCAGGTCTCCCTGAAGCTTTCTTT.

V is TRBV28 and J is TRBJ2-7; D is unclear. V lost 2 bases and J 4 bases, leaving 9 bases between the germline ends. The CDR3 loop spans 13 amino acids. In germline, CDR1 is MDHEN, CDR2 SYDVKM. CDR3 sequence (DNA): TGTGCCAGCAGTTTAGTGGCTTTTTACGAGCAGTACTTC. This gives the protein CASSLVAFYEQYF.

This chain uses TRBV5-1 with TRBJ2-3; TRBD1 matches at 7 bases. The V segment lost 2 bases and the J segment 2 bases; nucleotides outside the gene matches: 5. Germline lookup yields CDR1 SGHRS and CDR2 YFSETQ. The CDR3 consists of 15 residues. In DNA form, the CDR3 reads TGCGCCAGCAGCTTACCAGGGGGTGACACAGATACGCAGTATTTT. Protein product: CASSLPGGDTDTQYF.

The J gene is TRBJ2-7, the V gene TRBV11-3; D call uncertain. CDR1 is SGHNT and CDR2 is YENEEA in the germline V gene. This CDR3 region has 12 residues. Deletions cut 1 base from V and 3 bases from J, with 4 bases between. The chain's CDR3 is CASSLGDYEQYF. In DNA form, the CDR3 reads TGTGCCAGCAGCTTAGGAGACTACGAGCAGTACTTC. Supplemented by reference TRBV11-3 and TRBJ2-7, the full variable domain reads EAGVVQSPRYKIIEKKQPVAFWCNPISGHNTLYWYLQNLGQGPELLIRYENEEAVDDSQLPKDRFSAERLKGVDSTLKIQPAELGDSAVYLCASSLGDYEQYFGPGTRLTVT.

The CDR3 spells CASSLAHGKSGNTIYF. The CDR3 nucleotides read TGCGCCAGCAGCTTGGCCCACGGTAAATCTGGAAACACCATATATTTT. This chain links TRBV5-1 with TRBJ1-3; D ambiguous. The germline V gene encodes CDR1 SGHRS and CDR2 YFSETQ. The ends were cut back, 0 bases at V and 1 base at J, with 11 bases in the middle. The CDR3 is 16 amino acids.

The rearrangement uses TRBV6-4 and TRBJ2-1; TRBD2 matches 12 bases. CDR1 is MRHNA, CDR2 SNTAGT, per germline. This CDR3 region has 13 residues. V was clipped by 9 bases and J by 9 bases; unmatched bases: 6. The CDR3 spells CARLAGGPGEQFF. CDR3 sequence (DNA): TGTGCCAGGCTAGCGGGAGGGCCGGGTGAGCAGTTCTTC.

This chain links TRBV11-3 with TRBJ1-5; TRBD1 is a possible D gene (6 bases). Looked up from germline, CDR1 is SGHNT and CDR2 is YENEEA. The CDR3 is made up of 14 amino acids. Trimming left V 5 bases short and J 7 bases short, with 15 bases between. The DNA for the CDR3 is TGTGCCAGCAGCCTACAGGGAAGAGACCAGCCCCAGCATTTT. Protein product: CASSLQGRDQPQHF.

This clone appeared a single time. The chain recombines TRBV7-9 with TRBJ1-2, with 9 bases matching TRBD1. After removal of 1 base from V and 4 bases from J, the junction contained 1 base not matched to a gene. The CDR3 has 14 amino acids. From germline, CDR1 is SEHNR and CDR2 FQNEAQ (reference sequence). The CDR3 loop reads CASSLGGQGYGYTF. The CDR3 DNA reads TGTGCCAGCAGCTTAGGGGGACAGGGCTATGGCTACACCTTC.

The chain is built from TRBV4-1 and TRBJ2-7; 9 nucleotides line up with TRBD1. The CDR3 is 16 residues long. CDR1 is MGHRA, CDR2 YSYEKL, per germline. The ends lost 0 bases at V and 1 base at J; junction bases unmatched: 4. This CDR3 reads CASSQDLGTGSYEQYF. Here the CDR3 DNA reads TGCGCCAGCAGCCAAGATCTCGGGACAGGGTCCTACGAGCAGTACTTC.

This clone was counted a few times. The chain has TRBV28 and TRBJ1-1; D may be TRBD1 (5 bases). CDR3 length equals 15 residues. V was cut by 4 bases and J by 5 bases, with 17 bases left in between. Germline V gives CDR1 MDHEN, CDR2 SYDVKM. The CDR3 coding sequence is TGTGCCAGCAGTTCTTTGGGTGGGGGGTTAACTGAAGCTTTCTTT. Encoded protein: CASSSLGGGLTEAFF.

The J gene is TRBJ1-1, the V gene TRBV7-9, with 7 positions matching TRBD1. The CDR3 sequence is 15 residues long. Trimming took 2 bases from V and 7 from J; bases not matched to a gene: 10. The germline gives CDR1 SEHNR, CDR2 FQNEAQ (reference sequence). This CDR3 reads CASSLNRGESVEAFF. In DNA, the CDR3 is TGTGCCAGCAGCTTAAACAGGGGCGAGTCTGTTGAAGCTTTCTTT.

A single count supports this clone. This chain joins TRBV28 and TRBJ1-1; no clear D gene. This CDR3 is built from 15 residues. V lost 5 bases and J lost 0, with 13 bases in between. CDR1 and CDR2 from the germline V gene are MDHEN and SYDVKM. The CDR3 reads CASSLWEGLNTEAFF. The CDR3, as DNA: TGTGCCAGCAGTCTCTGGGAGGGCTTGAACACTGAAGCTTTCTTT.

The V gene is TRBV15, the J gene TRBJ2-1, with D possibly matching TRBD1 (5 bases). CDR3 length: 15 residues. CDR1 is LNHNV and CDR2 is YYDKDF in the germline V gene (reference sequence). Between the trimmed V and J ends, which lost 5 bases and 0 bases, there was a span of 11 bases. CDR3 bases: TGTGCCACCAGCCCCACAGGATTCTCCTACAATGAGCAGTTCTTC. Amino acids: CATSPTGFSYNEQFF.

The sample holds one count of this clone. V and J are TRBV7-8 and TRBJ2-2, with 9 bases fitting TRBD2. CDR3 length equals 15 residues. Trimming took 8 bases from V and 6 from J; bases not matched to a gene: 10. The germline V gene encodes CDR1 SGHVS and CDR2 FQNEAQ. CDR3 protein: CASVNAREGPGELFF. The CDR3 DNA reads TGTGCCAGCGTAAATGCGCGGGAGGGCCCCGGGGAGCTGTTTTTT.

The CDR3 nucleotides are TGTGCCAGCAGCTCACAGCCCCGGTCCTACAATGAGCAGTTCTTC. Protein product: CASSSQPRSYNEQFF. The gene calls are TRBV7-2 and TRBJ2-1, with D hard to call. Germline V gene sequence: CDR1 SGHTA, CDR2 FQGNSA. The CDR3 totals 15 residues. The ends were cut back, 4 bases at V and 1 base at J, with 11 bases in the middle.

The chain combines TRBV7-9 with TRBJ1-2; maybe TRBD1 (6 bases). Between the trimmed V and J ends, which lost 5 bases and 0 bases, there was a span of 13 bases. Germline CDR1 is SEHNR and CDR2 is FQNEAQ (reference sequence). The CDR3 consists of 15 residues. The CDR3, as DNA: TGTGCCAGCAGCGCCGACAGGCAAGCTAACTATGGCTACACCTTC. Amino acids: CASSADRQANYGYTF.

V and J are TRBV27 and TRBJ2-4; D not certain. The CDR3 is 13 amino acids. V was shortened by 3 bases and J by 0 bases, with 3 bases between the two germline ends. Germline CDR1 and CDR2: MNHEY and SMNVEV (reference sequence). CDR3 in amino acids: CASSFGAKNIQYF. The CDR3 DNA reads TGTGCCAGCAGTTTCGGAGCCAAAAACATTCAGTACTTC.

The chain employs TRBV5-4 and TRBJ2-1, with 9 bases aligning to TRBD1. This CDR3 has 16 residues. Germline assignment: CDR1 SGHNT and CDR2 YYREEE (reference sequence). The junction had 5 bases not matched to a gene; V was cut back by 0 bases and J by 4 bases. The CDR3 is CASSLGGTGTYNEQFF. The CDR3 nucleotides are TGTGCCAGCAGCTTGGGAGGGACAGGGACTTACAATGAGCAGTTCTTC.

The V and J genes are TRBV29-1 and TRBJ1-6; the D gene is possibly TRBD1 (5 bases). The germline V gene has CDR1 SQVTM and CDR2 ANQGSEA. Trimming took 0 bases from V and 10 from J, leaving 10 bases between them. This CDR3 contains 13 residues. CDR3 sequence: CSVEDDPGSPLHF. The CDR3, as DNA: TGCAGCGTTGAAGATGACCCAGGGTCACCCCTCCACTTT.

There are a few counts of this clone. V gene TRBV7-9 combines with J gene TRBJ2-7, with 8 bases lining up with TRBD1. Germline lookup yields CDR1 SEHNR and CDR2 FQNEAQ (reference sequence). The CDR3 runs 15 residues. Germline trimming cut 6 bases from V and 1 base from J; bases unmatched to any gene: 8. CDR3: CASRYGTGQSYEQYF. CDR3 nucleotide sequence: TGTGCCAGCAGATACGGGACAGGCCAATCCTACGAGCAGTACTTC.

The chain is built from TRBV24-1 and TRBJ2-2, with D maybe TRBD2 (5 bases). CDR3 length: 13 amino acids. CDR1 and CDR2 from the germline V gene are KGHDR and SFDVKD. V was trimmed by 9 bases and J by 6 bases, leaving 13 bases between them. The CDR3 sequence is CATGEIEAGELFF. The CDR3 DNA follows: TGTGCCACCGGGGAGATCGAAGCCGGGGAGCTGTTTTTT.

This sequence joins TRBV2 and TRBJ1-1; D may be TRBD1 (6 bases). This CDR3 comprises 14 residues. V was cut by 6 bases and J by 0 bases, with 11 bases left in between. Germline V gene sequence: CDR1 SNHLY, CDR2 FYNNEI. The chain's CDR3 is CASRVQGVNTEAFF. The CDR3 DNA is TGTGCCAGCAGAGTACAGGGAGTGAACACTGAAGCTTTCTTT.

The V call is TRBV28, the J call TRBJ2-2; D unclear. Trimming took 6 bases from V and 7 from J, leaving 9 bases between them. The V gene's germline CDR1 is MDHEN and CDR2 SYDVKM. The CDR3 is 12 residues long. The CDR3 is CASSPPGGELFF. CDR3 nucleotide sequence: TGTGCCAGCAGCCCCCCCGGCGGGGAGCTGTTTTTT.

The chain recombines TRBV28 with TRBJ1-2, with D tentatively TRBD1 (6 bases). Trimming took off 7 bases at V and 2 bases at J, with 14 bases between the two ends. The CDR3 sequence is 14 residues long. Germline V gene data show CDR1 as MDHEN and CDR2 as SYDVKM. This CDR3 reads CASTLQDRNYGYTF. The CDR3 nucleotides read TGTGCCAGCACCCTCCAGGACAGAAACTATGGCTACACCTTC.